The rows below give T cell receptor beta chains drawn from one sample of a study of T cell clonotyping in hematopoietic cell transplantation. Clones were read by immunoSEQ multiplex PCR, and TCRdb kept only the in-frame ones, dropping some. In the table there are about 14,000 clones, about 97% of which are singletons. The material sequenced was peripheral blood mononuclear cells, taken 30 days after allogeneic stem cell transplant. Receptors were obtained from a female patient aged 50-59 years who had an allogeneic stem cell transplant from an unrelated donor, so T cells may come from the graft donor. Some clones in this sample may be carry-over from other donors' samples. Both conserved end residues are part of each CDR3. D genes are given only for firm matches. Expanded clones get a size class; other rows say once, few or many, or leave the size out.

J: TRBJ1-2; D: -; size: -; V: TRBV7-9; CDR3: CASSHHTGTNYGYTF; DNA: TGTGCCAGCAGCCATCATACGGGGACTAACTATGGCTACACCTTC
J: TRBJ1-2; D: TRBD1; size: -; V: TRBV7-6; CDR3: CASTMGQGDGYTF; DNA: TGTGCCAGCACTATGGGGCAGGGGGATGGCTACACCTTC
J: TRBJ2-7; D: -; size: -; V: TRBV6-1; CDR3: CASSLLSDSYEQYF; DNA: TGTGCCAGTTCTCTACTTTCCGACTCCTACGAGCAGTACTTC
J: TRBJ2-1; D: -; size: -; V: TRBV10-3; CDR3: CAISEKGSGSYNEQFF; DNA: TGTGCCATCAGTGAGAAAGGTAGCGGCTCCTACAATGAGCAGTTCTTC
J: TRBJ2-3; D: TRBD2; size: -; V: TRBV11-2; CDR3: CASSYGTSGGGTDTQYF; DNA: TGTGCCAGCAGCTATGGAACTAGCGGGGGTGGAACAGATACGCAGTATTTT
J: TRBJ1-4; D: -; size: -; V: TRBV30; CDR3: CAWSFSANEKLFF; DNA: TGTGCCTGGAGTTTTTCGGCTAATGAAAAACTGTTTTTT
J: TRBJ2-7; D: TRBD1; size: -; V: TRBV7-8; CDR3: CASSSGQGGKQYF; DNA: TGTGCCAGCAGCTCGGGACAGGGCGGGAAGCAGTACTTC
J: TRBJ1-1; D: -; size: -; V: TRBV30; CDR3: CAWSVGTENTEAFF; DNA: TGTGCCTGGAGTGTGGGGACTGAGAACACTGAAGCTTTCTTT
J: TRBJ1-4; D: -; size: -; V: TRBV4-1; CDR3: CASSQVTEIPYLKLFF; DNA: TGCGCCAGCAGCCAAGTTACGGAAATCCCGTATTTGAAACTGTTTTTT
J: TRBJ1-2; D: TRBD1; size: -; V: TRBV28; CDR3: CASRYRGRLFSYGYTF; DNA: TGTGCCAGCAGATACAGGGGGCGCTTATTTTCCTATGGCTACACCTTC
J: TRBJ1-6; D: -; size: -; V: TRBV30; CDR3: CAWSVSSPLHF; DNA: TGTGCCTGGAGTGTAAGTTCACCCCTCCACTTT
J: TRBJ1-2; D: -; size: once; V: TRBV5-5; CDR3: CASSLDRVNYGYTF; DNA: TGTGCCAGCAGCTTGGACAGGGTTAACTATGGCTACACCTTC
J: TRBJ2-1; D: -; size: -; V: TRBV4-1; CDR3: CASSPGRNEQFF; DNA: TGCGCCAGCAGCCCCGGCCGCAATGAGCAGTTCTTC
J: TRBJ1-1; D: -; size: -; V: TRBV14; CDR3: CASSQLLQGTTNTEAFF; DNA: TGTGCCAGCAGCCAGCTATTGCAGGGGACGACGAACACTGAAGCTTTCTTT
J: TRBJ2-2; D: -; size: -; V: TRBV19; CDR3: CASSEGILNTGELFF; DNA: TGTGCCAGTAGCGAGGGGATCTTAAACACCGGGGAGCTGTTTTTT
J: TRBJ2-1; D: TRBD1; size: once; V: TRBV14; CDR3: CASSLHRGVRQNEQFF; DNA: TGTGCCAGCAGCCTTCACAGGGGAGTGAGACAAAATGAGCAGTTCTTC
J: TRBJ2-7; D: -; size: -; V: TRBV14; CDR3: CASSPRSGRSYEQYF; DNA: TGTGCCAGCAGCCCTCGATCAGGACGGAGTTACGAGCAGTACTTC
J: TRBJ2-2; D: TRBD1; size: once; V: TRBV10-3; CDR3: CAISESPDRVGNAGELFF; DNA: TGTGCCATCAGTGAGTCTCCGGACAGGGTGGGCAACGCCGGGGAGCTGTTTTTT
J: TRBJ1-1; D: -; size: -; V: TRBV9; CDR3: CASSPRGGRTEAFF; DNA: TGTGCCAGCAGCCCCCGTGGAGGTCGTACTGAAGCTTTCTTT
J: TRBJ1-6; D: -; size: -; V: TRBV7-2; CDR3: CASSLLTFRDSPLHF; DNA: TGTGCCAGCAGCTTATTGACATTCAGGGATTCACCCCTCCACTTT
J: TRBJ1-4; D: TRBD1; size: once; V: TRBV30; CDR3: CAWSVGTGTLDLFF; DNA: TGTGCCTGGAGTGTGGGGACAGGAACTCTAGACCTGTTTTTT
J: TRBJ2-1; D: -; size: -; V: TRBV5-8; CDR3: CASSLEWREQFF; DNA: TGTGCCAGCAGCTTGGAGTGGAGGGAGCAGTTCTTC
J: TRBJ2-7; D: -; size: -; V: TRBV27; CDR3: CASRETGGFYEQYF; DNA: TGTGCCAGCAGAGAGACTGGGGGCTTCTACGAGCAGTACTTC
J: TRBJ2-3; D: -; size: -; V: TRBV11-3; CDR3: CASSLEQPADTQYF; DNA: TGTGCCAGCAGCTTAGAACAGCCCGCAGATACGCAGTATTTT
J: TRBJ2-1; D: -; size: -; V: TRBV6-5; CDR3: CASSFGPYNEQFF; DNA: TGTGCCAGCAGTTTCGGACCCTACAATGAGCAGTTCTTC
J: TRBJ1-1; D: TRBD1; size: -; V: TRBV6-5; CDR3: CASSPGQVNTEAFF; DNA: TGTGCCAGCAGCCCCGGACAGGTGAACACTGAAGCTTTCTTT
J: TRBJ2-2; D: -; size: -; V: TRBV19; CDR3: CASRGSAGANTGELFF; DNA: TGTGCCAGTAGGGGGTCGGCGGGGGCCAACACCGGGGAGCTGTTTTTT
J: TRBJ2-3; D: TRBD1; size: -; V: TRBV9; CDR3: CASSVGQVWAIGDTQYF; DNA: TGTGCCAGCAGCGTGGGACAGGTATGGGCTATCGGAGATACGCAGTATTTT
J: TRBJ2-5; D: TRBD2; size: -; V: TRBV9; CDR3: CASSDKPGGGVQETQYF; DNA: TGTGCCAGCAGCGATAAGCCAGGCGGGGGGGTCCAAGAGACCCAGTACTTC
J: TRBJ2-3; D: TRBD1; size: -; V: TRBV27; CDR3: CASGTGEGPTDTQYF; DNA: TGTGCCAGCGGTACAGGGGAAGGGCCCACAGATACGCAGTATTTT
J: TRBJ1-6; D: TRBD1; size: -; V: TRBV6-5; CDR3: CASSYSHGQGYSPLHF; DNA: TGTGCCAGCAGTTACTCGCACGGACAGGGATATTCACCCCTCCACTTT
J: TRBJ1-2; D: TRBD1; size: -; V: TRBV11-2; CDR3: CASSTGQGLNYGYTF; DNA: TGTGCCAGCAGCACCGGACAGGGCCTAAACTATGGCTACACCTTC
J: TRBJ2-7; D: -; size: -; V: TRBV6-6; CDR3: CASSPVGSYEQYF; DNA: TGTGCCAGCAGCCCGGTCGGCTCCTACGAGCAGTACTTC
J: TRBJ1-4; D: -; size: -; V: TRBV6-5; CDR3: CASRHTGTTNEKLFF; DNA: TGTGCCAGCAGGCATACCGGGACAACTAATGAAAAACTGTTTTTT
J: TRBJ2-3; D: -; size: -; V: TRBV6-5; CDR3: CASSSVTDTQYF; DNA: TGTGCCAGCAGTTCAGTCACAGATACGCAGTATTTT
J: TRBJ1-5; D: -; size: -; V: TRBV2; CDR3: CASRGPGALNQPQHF; DNA: TGTGCCAGCAGGGGACCAGGGGCCCTCAATCAGCCCCAGCATTTT
J: TRBJ1-1; D: TRBD1; size: -; V: TRBV2; CDR3: CASSFGQGALTEAFF; DNA: TGTGCCAGCAGTTTCGGACAGGGGGCCCTCACTGAAGCTTTCTTT
J: TRBJ2-3; D: TRBD2; size: -; V: TRBV6-6; CDR3: CASSYLRGGTDTQYF; DNA: TGTGCCAGCAGTTATCTGCGGGGGGGCACAGATACGCAGTATTTT
J: TRBJ1-5; D: -; size: -; V: TRBV6-1; CDR3: CASSEDPGGHQPQHF; DNA: TGTGCCAGCAGTGAAGATCCGGGGGGCCATCAGCCCCAGCATTTT
J: TRBJ1-2; D: -; size: -; V: TRBV30; CDR3: CAWRDNSNYGYTF; DNA: TGTGCCTGGAGGGACAATTCTAACTATGGCTACACCTTC
J: TRBJ2-5; D: -; size: -; V: TRBV14; CDR3: CASSHDHLGETQYF; DNA: TGTGCCAGCAGCCATGACCACCTGGGTGAGACCCAGTACTTC
J: TRBJ2-3; D: TRBD2; size: -; V: TRBV29-1; CDR3: CSVDASGRTDTQYF; DNA: TGCAGCGTTGACGCTAGCGGGAGGACAGATACGCAGTATTTT
J: TRBJ1-1; D: -; size: few; V: TRBV5-1; CDR3: CASSPASNGRTEAFF; DNA: TGCGCCAGCAGCCCCGCATCTAATGGGAGGACTGAAGCTTTCTTT
J: TRBJ1-1; D: -; size: -; V: TRBV6-1; CDR3: CASSSRGHAGTEAFF; DNA: TGTGCCAGCAGTTCTAGAGGGCACGCTGGCACTGAAGCTTTCTTT
J: TRBJ1-5; D: -; size: -; V: TRBV19; CDR3: CASTEGKGISNQPQHF; DNA: TGTGCCAGTACCGAGGGGAAGGGGATTAGCAATCAGCCCCAGCATTTT
J: TRBJ1-5; D: -; size: few; V: TRBV19; CDR3: CASSGVPTVTQPQHF; DNA: TGTGCCAGTAGTGGGGTCCCGACAGTGACTCAGCCCCAGCATTTT
J: TRBJ2-2; D: TRBD1; size: -; V: TRBV2; CDR3: CASNIRGQSGELFF; DNA: TGTGCCAGCAATATTAGGGGGCAGTCCGGGGAGCTGTTTTTT
J: TRBJ1-4; D: -; size: -; V: TRBV9; CDR3: CASSRGDATNEKLFF; DNA: TGTGCCAGCAGTCGGGGGGACGCAACTAATGAAAAACTGTTTTTT
J: TRBJ1-6; D: TRBD1; size: few; V: TRBV6-5; CDR3: CASSYSTGDNSPLHF; DNA: TGTGCCAGCAGTTACTCGACAGGGGATAATTCACCCCTCCACTTT
J: TRBJ2-1; D: -; size: -; V: TRBV5-6; CDR3: CASSLGGDNEQFF; DNA: TGTGCCAGCAGCTTGGGGGGAGACAATGAGCAGTTCTTC
J: TRBJ2-5; D: TRBD2; size: -; V: TRBV2; CDR3: CASSEFWSSGAAQETQYF; DNA: TGTGCCAGCAGTGAATTCTGGAGTAGCGGGGCGGCACAAGAGACCCAGTACTTC
J: TRBJ2-7; D: -; size: -; V: TRBV11-2; CDR3: CASSLGRGLGYEQYF; DNA: TGTGCCAGCAGCTTAGGGAGGGGTCTTGGGTACGAGCAGTACTTC
J: TRBJ2-3; D: -; size: -; V: TRBV30; CDR3: CAWTGKTPITDTQYF; DNA: TGTGCCTGGACCGGGAAGACTCCTATCACAGATACGCAGTATTTT
J: TRBJ2-1; D: -; size: -; V: TRBV4-1; CDR3: CASSQGDSRQFF; DNA: TGCGCCAGCAGCCAAGGAGATTCAAGGCAGTTCTTC
J: TRBJ2-7; D: TRBD2; size: -; V: TRBV5-4; CDR3: CASSLGGLAGEYEQYF; DNA: TGTGCCAGCAGCTTGGGGGGACTAGCGGGGGAATACGAGCAGTACTTC
J: TRBJ1-1; D: -; size: -; V: TRBV9; CDR3: CASSVGPNTEAFF; DNA: TGTGCCAGCAGCGTAGGACCGAACACTGAAGCTTTCTTT
J: TRBJ2-3; D: TRBD2; size: -; V: TRBV5-1; CDR3: CASTSGGSTDTQYF; DNA: TGCGCCAGCACCTCGGGGGGTTCCACAGATACGCAGTATTTT